Listed below are T cell receptor beta chains from one sample, sequenced in a study of OX40 agonist ivuxolimab in advanced cancers. This table comes from immunoSEQ multiplex PCR, and its TCRdb copy is limited to in-frame clones, with some not included. Among 50,000 to 70,000 clones listed, around four fifths were seen once. The sample was CD4+ or CD8+ T cells sorted from blood, taken in a trial of the OX40 agonist ivuxolimab. These TCRs come from an adult with an advanced solid tumor such as melanoma, head and neck, liver or kidney cancer. CDR3s include the opening cysteine and the closing phenylalanine or tryptophan. The D gene is left open where the match is weak. Part of the rows lack a size; the others show once, few, many or a class for expanded clones.

j_call	clone_size	v_call	d_call	cdr3_nt	cdr3_aa
TRBJ2-7	-	TRBV6-5	TRBD2	TGTGCCAGCAAGCGGAGCGGGATGGTTCCCGAGCAGTACTTC	CASKRSGMVPEQYF
TRBJ2-7	-	TRBV19	TRBD1	TGTGCCAGTAGCCCGGGACAGGCTACCTACGAGCAGTACTTC	CASSPGQATYEQYF
TRBJ2-5	-	TRBV25-1	-	TGTGCCAGCAGTGATTACAGGGTAGTGGGGACCCAGTACTTC	CASSDYRVVGTQYF
TRBJ1-2	-	TRBV4-1	-	TGCGCCAGCAGCCAAGGAAGGATGAAGGGTAACTATGGCTACACCTTC	CASSQGRMKGNYGYTF
TRBJ1-2	-	TRBV5-6	TRBD1	TGTGCCAGCAGCCAAATTGATCGGACAGGGCTTTATGGCTACACCTTC	CASSQIDRTGLYGYTF
TRBJ1-2	-	TRBV7-9	-	TGTGCCAGCAGCTTAGAGGGGTATGGCTACACCTTC	CASSLEGYGYTF
TRBJ2-3	-	TRBV11-2	-	TGTGCCAGCAGCCTAGGGTCGCGATCACAAACAGATACGCAGTATTTT	CASSLGSRSQTDTQYF
TRBJ2-7	-	TRBV10-3	-	TGTGCCATCAGTGACCCCTCTCGGGGTGGAGGGTACAACGAGCAGTACTTC	CAISDPSRGGGYNEQYF
TRBJ1-2	few	TRBV4-1	TRBD1	TGCGCCAGCAGCCAACCTACAGGGGGCAGAGGATATGGCTACACCTTC	CASSQPTGGRGYGYTF
TRBJ1-1	-	TRBV4-1	-	TGCGCCAGCAGCCCCCCCTCTGTTCGGGTTAATTCTGAAGCTTTCTTT	CASSPPSVRVNSEAFF
TRBJ2-1	-	TRBV18	-	TGTGCCAGCTCACAACGACGCCAGTACAATGAGCAGTTCTTC	CASSQRRQYNEQFF
TRBJ2-7	-	TRBV5-1	-	TGCGCCAGCAGCTTGATAGCGGCCTACGAGCAGTACTTC	CASSLIAAYEQYF
TRBJ1-5	-	TRBV11-2	-	TGTGCCAGCAGCTTATATTCTGGACAGCCCCAGCATTTT	CASSLYSGQPQHF
TRBJ2-5	-	TRBV4-3	-	TGCGCCAGCAGCCAAGATCCTCGGCGAAAGGGGCCCTTTGGGGGTGAGACCCAGTACTTC	CASSQDPRRKGPFGGETQYF
TRBJ2-3	-	TRBV18	TRBD1	TGTGCCAGCTCACATACGACAGGGGGTCCTTCTAGCACAGATACGCAGTATTTT	CASSHTTGGPSSTDTQYF
TRBJ1-3	-	TRBV19	-	TGTGCCAGTTCGACGGGACAACTGGGAAACACCATATATTTT	CASSTGQLGNTIYF
TRBJ1-2	-	TRBV4-2	-	TGTGCCAGCAGCCAAGGCGGTCAGAACTATGGCTACACCTTC	CASSQGGQNYGYTF
TRBJ2-5	-	TRBV18	TRBD1	TGTGCCAGCTCACCGACCGGGACAGAAGAGACCCAGTACTTC	CASSPTGTEETQYF
TRBJ2-7	-	TRBV2	-	TGTGCCAGCAGTGATAATTTAGGGGTCGAGCAGTACTTC	CASSDNLGVEQYF
TRBJ2-5	-	TRBV19	TRBD2	TGTGCCAGTAGTATATCCCAGCGTGGGCTAGCGGGGGGCCGGACCCAGTACTTC	CASSISQRGLAGGRTQYF
TRBJ1-1	few	TRBV6-5	-	TGTGCCAGCAGTTACTCGCTGTTGGATGGGACTGAAGCTTTCTTT	CASSYSLLDGTEAFF
TRBJ2-3	-	TRBV10-3	TRBD2	TGTGCCATCAGTGAAGGGACTAGCGGGAGCACAGATACGCAGTATTTT	CAISEGTSGSTDTQYF
TRBJ1-4	-	TRBV5-5	TRBD1	TGTGCCAGCAGCTTGGTGGGGACAGATAATGAAAAACTGTTTTTT	CASSLVGTDNEKLFF
TRBJ1-1	-	TRBV6-1	-	TGTGCCAGCAGTGAGCTGGGACAGAACACTGAAGCTTTCTTT	CASSELGQNTEAFF
TRBJ2-5	-	TRBV4-2	TRBD1	TGTGCCAGCAGCCAAATCGGACAGGGTGGGGAGACCCAGTACTTC	CASSQIGQGGETQYF
TRBJ1-2	-	TRBV11-3	-	TGTGCCAGCAGCCCCGGGTCCAACAGGGAGTCCCTCTTC	CASSPGSNRESLF
TRBJ2-2	once	TRBV7-7	-	TGTGCCAGCAGCTTAGGACTGGACACCGGGGAGCTGTTTTTT	CASSLGLDTGELFF
TRBJ2-1	-	TRBV30	-	TGTGCCTGGATTCGGGGTTACAATGAGCAGTTCTTC	CAWIRGYNEQFF
TRBJ1-1	once	TRBV11-2	-	TGTGCCAGCAGCTTAGTTCAGGGGAGAACTGAAGCTTTCTTT	CASSLVQGRTEAFF
TRBJ2-1	-	TRBV5-5	TRBD2	TGTGCCAGCAGCTTGGATCTTAGCGGGAGCCACAATGAGCAGTTCTTC	CASSLDLSGSHNEQFF
TRBJ1-4	-	TRBV5-1	TRBD1	TGCGCCAGCAGCTTGGGGCCGACAGGGGATAATGAAAAACTGTTTTTT	CASSLGPTGDNEKLFF
TRBJ2-3	-	TRBV19	-	TGTGCCAGTAGTTTCGGACAGATTATTACAGATACGCAGTATTTT	CASSFGQIITDTQYF
TRBJ1-1	few	TRBV5-6	-	TGTGCCAGCAGCGCAACCCACCTCCCGGTCACTGAAGCTTTCTTT	CASSATHLPVTEAFF
TRBJ2-3	-	TRBV30	-	TGTGCCTGGAGCTCCCAGGACCTGCTTAGTGGGTATTTT	CAWSSQDLLSGYF
TRBJ1-6	-	TRBV15	-	TGTGCCACCGGAACGGGGACCCGCGTCTCCTATAATTCACCCCTCCACTTT	CATGTGTRVSYNSPLHF
TRBJ1-4	once	TRBV6-1	TRBD1	TGTGCCAGCAGTGACCCGACAGGGGCTAATGAAAAACTGTTTTTT	CASSDPTGANEKLFF
TRBJ2-3	-	TRBV9	-	TGTGCCAGCAGCGTAGCGGCCACATACACAGATACGCAGTATTTT	CASSVAATYTDTQYF
TRBJ2-1	-	TRBV5-1	TRBD2	TGCGCCAGCAGCATCGGTACTAGCGGGAGGCCCCATGAGCAGTTCTTC	CASSIGTSGRPHEQFF
TRBJ2-3	few	TRBV6-5	-	TGTGCCAGCAGTTACTCATGGGACTTGTCAGATACGCAGTATTTT	CASSYSWDLSDTQYF
TRBJ1-3	few	TRBV5-6	TRBD1	TGTGCCAGCAGCCGACAGGGTCTATTTGGAAACACCATATATTTT	CASSRQGLFGNTIYF
TRBJ2-3	-	TRBV4-1	-	TGCGCCAGCAGCCAAGACGGAAGGATAGATACGCAGTATTTT	CASSQDGRIDTQYF
TRBJ1-2	-	TRBV7-9	-	TGTGCCAGCAGCGTGTCCGGGAGGGGAGTCGGCGGTGGCTACACCTTC	CASSVSGRGVGGGYTF
TRBJ2-7	-	TRBV9	-	TGTGCCAGCAGCGTAGAACAGAGGGCGTGGGAGCAGTACTTC	CASSVEQRAWEQYF
TRBJ1-3	-	TRBV7-6	TRBD1	TGTGCCAGCAGCGACCACAGGGGGCCTCCTGGAAACACCATATATTTT	CASSDHRGPPGNTIYF
TRBJ2-1	-	TRBV4-1	-	TGCGCCAGCAGCCAAGACCCACATCGGGACAATGAGCAGTTCTTC	CASSQDPHRDNEQFF
TRBJ2-7	-	TRBV25-1	TRBD1	TGTGCCAGCAGTGGAAACCAGGGGGCGGGCTACGAGCAGTACTTC	CASSGNQGAGYEQYF
TRBJ2-1	once	TRBV6-1	TRBD2	TGTGCCAGCAGTCGGGGGGTGTTCTCCTACAATGAGCAGTTCTTC	CASSRGVFSYNEQFF
TRBJ1-5	-	TRBV28	-	TGTGCCAGCAGTTCCCCCCATCGACAGTATAGCAATCAGCCCCAGCATTTT	CASSSPHRQYSNQPQHF
TRBJ2-1	-	TRBV6-1	TRBD1	TGTGCCAGCAGTGCAGCACCCACAGGGGGCCTGCTGGGGGAGCAGTTCTTC	CASSAAPTGGLLGEQFF
TRBJ2-3	-	TRBV15	-	TGTGCCACCAGCAGAGATCGGCGGGAAATGACAGATACGCAGTATTTT	CATSRDRREMTDTQYF
TRBJ2-2	-	TRBV5-1	TRBD2	TGCGCCAGATCGGGACTAGCGGGGACCGGGGAGCTGTTTTTT	CARSGLAGTGELFF